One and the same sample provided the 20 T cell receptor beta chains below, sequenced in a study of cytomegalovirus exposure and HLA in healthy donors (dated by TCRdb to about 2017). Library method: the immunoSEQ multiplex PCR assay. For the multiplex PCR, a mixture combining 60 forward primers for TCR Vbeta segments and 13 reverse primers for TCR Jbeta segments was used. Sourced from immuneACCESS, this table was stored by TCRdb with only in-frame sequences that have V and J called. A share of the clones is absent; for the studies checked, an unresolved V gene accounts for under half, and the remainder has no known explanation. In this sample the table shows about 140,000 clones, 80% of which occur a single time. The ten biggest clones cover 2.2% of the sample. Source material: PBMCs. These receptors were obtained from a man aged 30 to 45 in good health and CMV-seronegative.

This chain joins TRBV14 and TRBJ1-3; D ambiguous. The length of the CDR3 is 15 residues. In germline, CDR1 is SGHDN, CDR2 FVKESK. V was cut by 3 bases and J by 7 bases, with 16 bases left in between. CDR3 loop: CASSQFRGLGNTIYF. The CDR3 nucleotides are TGTGCCAGCAGCCAGTTTCGAGGCCTCGGGAACACCATATATTTT.

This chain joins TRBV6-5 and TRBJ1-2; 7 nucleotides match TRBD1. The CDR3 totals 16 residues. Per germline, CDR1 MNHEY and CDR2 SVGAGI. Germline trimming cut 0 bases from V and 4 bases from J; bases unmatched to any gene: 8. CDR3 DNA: TGTGCCAGCAGTTACTCGGGACAGCATATATTCTATGGCTACACCTTC. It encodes CASSYSGQHIFYGYTF.

CDR3 in DNA: TGCGCCAGCAGCCAAGATCTAGGGGGACCTGAAGCTTTCTTT. Translating it yields CASSQDLGGPEAFF. The chain uses TRBV4-3 and TRBJ1-1; the D gene is possibly TRBD1 (6 bases). With 0 bases removed from V and 6 bases from J, the gap between germline ends came to 11 bases. The CDR3 length is 14 residues. Germline V gene data show CDR1 as LGHNA and CDR2 as YSLEER.

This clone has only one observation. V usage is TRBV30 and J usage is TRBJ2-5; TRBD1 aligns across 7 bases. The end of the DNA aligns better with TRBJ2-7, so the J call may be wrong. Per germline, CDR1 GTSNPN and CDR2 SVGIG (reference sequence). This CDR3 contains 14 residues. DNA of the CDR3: TGTGCCTGGAGTACAGGGGCAACATCCTACGAGCAGTACTTC. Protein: CAWSTGATSYEQYF.

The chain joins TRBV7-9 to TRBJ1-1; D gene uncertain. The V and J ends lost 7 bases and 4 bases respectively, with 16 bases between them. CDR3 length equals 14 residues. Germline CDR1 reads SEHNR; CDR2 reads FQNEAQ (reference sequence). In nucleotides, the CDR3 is TGTGCCAGCACCATTGGACTAGGTAGCACTGAAGCTTTCTTT. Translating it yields CASTIGLGSTEAFF.

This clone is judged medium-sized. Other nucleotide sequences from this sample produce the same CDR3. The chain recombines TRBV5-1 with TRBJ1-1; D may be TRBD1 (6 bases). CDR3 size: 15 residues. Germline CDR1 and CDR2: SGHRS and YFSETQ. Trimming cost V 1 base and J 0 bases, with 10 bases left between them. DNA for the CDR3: TGCGCCAGCAGCTTGACAGGGACGGTGAACACTGAAGCTTTCTTT. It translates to CASSLTGTVNTEAFF.

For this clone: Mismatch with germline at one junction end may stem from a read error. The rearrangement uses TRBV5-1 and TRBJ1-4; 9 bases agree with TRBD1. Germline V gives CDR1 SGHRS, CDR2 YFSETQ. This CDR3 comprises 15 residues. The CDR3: CASSLTLGTGPGSVF. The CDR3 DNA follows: TGCGCCAGCAGCTTGACCTTGGGGACAGGGCCCGGTTCAGTTTTT.

CDR3 DNA: TGCAGCGTAAGGGGAGGAGTAAACACAGATACGCAGTATTTT. Translating it yields CSVRGGVNTDTQYF. This chain uses TRBV29-1 with TRBJ2-3; possible D gene TRBD2, 6 bases. Trimming removed 6 bases at V and 2 bases at J, with 15 bases between. This CDR3 contains 14 residues. The germline CDR1 and CDR2 sequences are SQVTM and ANQGSEA.

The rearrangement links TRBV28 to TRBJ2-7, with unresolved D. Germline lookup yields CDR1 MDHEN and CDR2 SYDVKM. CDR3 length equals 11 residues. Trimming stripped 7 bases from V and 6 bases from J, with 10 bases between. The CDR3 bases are TGTGCCAGCACGCACACCCGCGAGCAGTACTTC. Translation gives CASTHTREQYF.

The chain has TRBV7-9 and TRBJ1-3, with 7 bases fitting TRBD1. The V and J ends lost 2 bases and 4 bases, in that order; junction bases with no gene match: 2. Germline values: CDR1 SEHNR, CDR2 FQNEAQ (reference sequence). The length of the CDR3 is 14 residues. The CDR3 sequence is CASSLSGQGNTIYF. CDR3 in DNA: TGTGCCAGCAGCTTATCGGGACAGGGAAACACCATATATTTT.

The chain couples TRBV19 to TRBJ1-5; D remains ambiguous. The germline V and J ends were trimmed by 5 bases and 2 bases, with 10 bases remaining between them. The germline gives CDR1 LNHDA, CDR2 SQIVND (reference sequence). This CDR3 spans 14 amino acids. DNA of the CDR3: TGTGCCAGTAGTCCCCAACACGGCAATCAGCCCCAGCATTTT. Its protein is CASSPQHGNQPQHF.

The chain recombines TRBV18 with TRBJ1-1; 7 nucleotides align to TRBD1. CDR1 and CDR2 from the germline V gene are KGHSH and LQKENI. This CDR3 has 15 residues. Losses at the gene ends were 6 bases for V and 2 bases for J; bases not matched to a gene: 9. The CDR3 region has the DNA TGTGCCAGCTCCCCTAGATACAGGGGTAACACTGAAGCTTTCTTT. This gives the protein CASSPRYRGNTEAFF.

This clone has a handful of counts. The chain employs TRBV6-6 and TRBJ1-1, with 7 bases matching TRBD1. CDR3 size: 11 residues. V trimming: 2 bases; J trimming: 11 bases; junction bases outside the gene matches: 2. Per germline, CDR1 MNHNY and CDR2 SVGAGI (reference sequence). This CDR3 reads CASSYRGQAFF. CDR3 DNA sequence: TGTGCCAGCAGTTACCGGGGACAGGCTTTCTTT.

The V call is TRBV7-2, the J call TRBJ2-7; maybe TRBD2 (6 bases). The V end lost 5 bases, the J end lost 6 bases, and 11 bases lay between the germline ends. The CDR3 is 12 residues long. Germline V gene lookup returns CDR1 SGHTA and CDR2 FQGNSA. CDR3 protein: CASSVRSGEQYF. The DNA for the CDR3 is TGTGCCAGCAGCGTACGTAGCGGCGAGCAGTACTTC.

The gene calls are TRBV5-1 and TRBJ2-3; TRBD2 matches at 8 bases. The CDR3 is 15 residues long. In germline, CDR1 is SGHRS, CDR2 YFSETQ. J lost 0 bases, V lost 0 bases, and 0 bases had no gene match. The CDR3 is CASSLASGSTDTQYF. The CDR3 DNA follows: TGCGCCAGCAGCTTGGCTAGCGGGAGCACAGATACGCAGTATTTT.

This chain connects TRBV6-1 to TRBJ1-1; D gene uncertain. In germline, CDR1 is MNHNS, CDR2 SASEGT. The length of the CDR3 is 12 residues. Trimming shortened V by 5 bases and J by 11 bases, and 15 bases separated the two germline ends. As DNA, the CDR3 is TGTGCCAGCAGTCCCTCCCTACTTCGGGCTTTCTTT. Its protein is CASSPSLLRAFF.

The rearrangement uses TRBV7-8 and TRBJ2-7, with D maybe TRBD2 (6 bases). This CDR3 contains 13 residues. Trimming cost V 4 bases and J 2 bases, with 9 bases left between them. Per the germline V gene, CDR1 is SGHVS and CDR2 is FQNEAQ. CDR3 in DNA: TGTGCCAGCAGCTCTATAGCGGCCTACGAGCAGTACTTC. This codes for CASSSIAAYEQYF.

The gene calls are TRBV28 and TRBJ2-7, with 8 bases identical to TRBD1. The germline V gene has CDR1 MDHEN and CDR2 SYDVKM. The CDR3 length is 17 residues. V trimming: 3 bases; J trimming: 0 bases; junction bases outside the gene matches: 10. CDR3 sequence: CASSFSGQGISSYEQYF. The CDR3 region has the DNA TGTGCCAGCAGTTTTTCAGGACAGGGCATTAGCTCCTACGAGCAGTACTTC.

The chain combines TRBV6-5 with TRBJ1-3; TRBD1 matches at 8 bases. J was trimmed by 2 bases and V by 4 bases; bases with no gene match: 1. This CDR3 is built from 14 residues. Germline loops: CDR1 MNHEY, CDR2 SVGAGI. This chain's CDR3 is CASSSTGAGNTIYF. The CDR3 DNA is TGTGCCAGCAGTTCGACAGGGGCTGGAAACACCATATATTTT.

In DNA form, the CDR3 reads TGTGCCAGCAGTTTAGGGACTAGCGGGAGGAGTGAGCAGTTCTTC. It is translated as CASSLGTSGRSEQFF. This chain connects TRBV28 to TRBJ2-1; TRBD2 aligns across 15 bases. Germline-derived CDR1 and CDR2 are MDHEN and SYDVKM. With 2 bases clipped from V and 9 bases from J, the junction kept 2 bases outside the gene matches. There are 15 residues in the CDR3.